A selection of T cell receptor beta chains follows, all from one sample in a study of cytomegalovirus exposure and HLA in healthy donors. The method was immunoSEQ multiplex PCR; TCRdb's version includes in-frame clones alone and lacks a portion of them. Among 220,000 or so clones listed, roughly 80% were seen once. The sequenced sample consisted of PBMCs. The receptor source for this set is a woman aged 18-29 years in good health and CMV-seronegative. Each CDR3 is given with its conserved first and last residue. The D gene is left open where the match is weak.

>TRBJ2-7|TRBV14|TRBD2
CASSLGLAGGYEQYF
TGTGCCAGCAGCTTAGGACTAGCGGGAGGGTACGAGCAGTACTTC
>TRBJ1-2|TRBV6-1|-
CASSEVGVRTNYGYTF
TGTGCCAGCAGTGAAGTAGGGGTCAGAACTAACTATGGCTACACCTTC
>TRBJ1-1|TRBV29-1|-
CSVEDQPNAAFF
TGCAGCGTTGAAGATCAACCGAATGCTGCTTTCTTT
>TRBJ2-7|TRBV13|TRBD2
CASSLGLAATYEQYF
TGTGCCAGCAGCCTGGGACTAGCGGCAACCTACGAGCAGTACTTC
>TRBJ1-1|TRBV5-1|-
CASSPGRGGYYEAFF
TGCGCCAGCAGCCCCGGTAGAGGCGGCTACTATGAAGCTTTCTTT
>TRBJ2-1|TRBV27|TRBD1
CASSRQGANNEQFF
TGTGCCAGCAGCAGACAGGGGGCTAACAATGAGCAGTTCTTC
>TRBJ2-5|TRBV9|-
CASSVGGRVGKETQYF
TGTGCCAGCAGCGTAGGAGGAAGGGTGGGTAAAGAGACCCAGTACTTC
>TRBJ1-4|TRBV30|-
CAWSGGGEKLFF
TGTGCCTGGAGTGGCGGGGGGGAAAAACTGTTTTTT
>TRBJ2-3|TRBV2|-
CAGSRTQGLDTQYF
TGTGCCGGGTCCAGAACACAGGGTCTGGATACGCAGTATTTT
>TRBJ2-5|TRBV11-2|-
CASSPPTGVVETQYF
TGTGCCAGCAGCCCGCCCACGGGAGTTGTAGAGACCCAGTACTTC